A single sample gave rise to the 23 T cell receptor beta chains below, sequenced in a study of beta chain features in type 1 diabetes. The sequenced template was cDNA made from the entire isolated RNA. Sequencing was performed with immunoSEQ multiplex PCR; in TCRdb, only in-frame clones are kept and a portion is missing. This table holds about 620,000 clones, about a sixth found once. Specimen: naive CD4+ T cells from blood. The receptors derive from a man aged 18-30 years in good health.

This clone was detected only a few times. The chain employs TRBV7-9 and TRBJ1-6, with 8 bases lining up with TRBD1. Germline V gene lookup returns CDR1 SEHNR and CDR2 FQNEAQ (reference sequence). The CDR3 loop spans 15 amino acids. After removal of 2 bases from V and 6 bases from J, the junction contained 3 bases not matched to a gene. In DNA, the CDR3 is TGTGCCAGCAGCTTACCGGGACAGGCTAATTCACCCCTCCACTTT. The encoded protein is CASSLPGQANSPLHF.

This chain connects TRBV10-3 to TRBJ2-4; D might be TRBD1 (6 bases). The germline V gene has CDR1 ENHRY and CDR2 SYGVKD. The V and J ends lost 2 bases and 2 bases respectively, with 13 bases between them. There are 16 residues in the CDR3. As DNA, the CDR3 is TGTGCCATCAGTGAGAAGGACAGTACTCCCAAAAACATTCAGTACTTC. Protein sequence: CAISEKDSTPKNIQYF.

The chain links TRBV18 to TRBJ1-1; 9 positions agree with TRBD1. The CDR3 extends over 17 amino acids. Germline CDR1 reads KGHSH; CDR2 reads LQKENI. The ends lost 3 bases at V and 4 bases at J; junction bases unmatched: 12. DNA of the CDR3: TGTGCCAGCTCACCCCAAACAGGGGGCTTATCGGTCACTGAAGCTTTCTTT. It is translated as CASSPQTGGLSVTEAFF. Full variable domain (remainder filled in from reference TRBV18 and TRBJ1-1): NAGVMQNPRHLVRRRGQEARLRCSPMKGHSHVYWYRQLPEEGLKFMVYLQKENIIDESGMPKERFSAEFPKEGPSILRIQQVVRGDSAAYFCASSPQTGGLSVTEAFFGQGTRLTVV.

The rearrangement joins TRBV6-5 to TRBJ1-2, with D hard to call. From germline, CDR1 is MNHEY and CDR2 SVGAGI. V was clipped by 2 bases and J by 4 bases, with 11 bases between them. This CDR3 region has 14 residues. CDR3 loop: CASSYKGLTYGYTF. The CDR3 DNA sequence: TGTGCCAGCAGTTACAAGGGTCTGACCTATGGCTACACCTTC.

The J gene is TRBJ2-6, the V gene TRBV25-1, with no clear D. Germline V lookup: CDR1 MGHDK, CDR2 SYGVNS. CDR3 length: 15 residues. V shed 2 bases and J shed 0 bases, with 5 bases lying between them. The CDR3 DNA reads as TGTGCCAGCAGTGAAGGCCGCTCTGGGGCCAACGTCCTGACTTTC. This translates into CASSEGRSGANVLTF.

This clone has more than one count but fewer than ten. The chain carries TRBV7-2 and TRBJ2-7; TRBD2 matches at 7 bases. Germline CDR1 reads SGHTA; CDR2 reads FQGNSA. The CDR3 loop spans 12 amino acids. V trimming: 8 bases; J trimming: 4 bases; junction bases outside the gene matches: 5. The CDR3 DNA reads as TGTGCCAGCGGGAGGGAGCGGTACGAGCAGTACTTC. Amino acid sequence: CASGRERYEQYF. The entire variable domain, with the rest obtained from reference TRBV7-2 and TRBJ2-7, is as follows: GAGVSQSPSNKVTEKGKDVELRCDPISGHTALYWYRQSLGQGLEFLIYFQGNSAPDKSGLPSDRFSAERTGGSVSTLTIQRTQQEDSAVYLCASGRERYEQYFGPGTRLTVT.

This clone has a handful of counts. The chain employs TRBV11-1 and TRBJ2-1, with D hard to call. The V end was cut by 6 bases, the J end by 0 bases, with 6 bases between. The CDR3 sequence is 13 residues long. Per germline, CDR1 SGHAT and CDR2 FQDESV (reference sequence). This CDR3 is CASRGFSYNEQFF. DNA of the CDR3: TGTGCCAGCAGGGGTTTCTCCTACAATGAGCAGTTCTTC.

The rearrangement links TRBV7-2 to TRBJ2-3; D is unclear. The germline V and J ends were trimmed by 5 bases and 6 bases, with 9 bases remaining between them. Looked up from germline, CDR1 is SGHTA and CDR2 is FQGNSA. The CDR3 covers 12 residues. As DNA, the CDR3 is TGTGCCAGCAGCCCGGTGCGGGATACGCAGTATTTT. Its translation: CASSPVRDTQYF.

This chain joins TRBV4-3 and TRBJ1-1; D possibly corresponds to TRBD1 (5 bases). Germline CDR1 reads LGHNA; CDR2 reads YSLEER. Trimming pared 1 base from V and 6 bases from J, leaving 15 bases between. The CDR3 has 15 amino acids. The DNA for the CDR3 is TGCGCCAGCAGCCAAGGGGGGTCGGGAAGGTCTGAAGCTTTCTTT. Its protein is CASSQGGSGRSEAFF.

This rearrangement joins TRBV27 to TRBJ1-3; D is ambiguous. Per germline, CDR1 MNHEY and CDR2 SMNVEV (reference sequence). Trimming pared 6 bases from V and 0 bases from J, leaving 15 bases between. The CDR3 is 16 residues long. Written as DNA, the CDR3 is TGTGCCAGCAGCCCCCTTTTGGGTAGCTCTGGAAACACCATATATTTT. It is translated as CASSPLLGSSGNTIYF.

The V and J genes are TRBV7-2 and TRBJ2-3; 11 positions agree with TRBD1. CDR1 and CDR2 from the germline V gene are SGHTA and FQGNSA. The CDR3 runs to 15 residues. The V and J ends lost 5 bases and 4 bases, in that order; junction bases with no gene match: 5. CDR3 DNA: TGTGCCAGCAGCGTTCGGACAGGGGGCGCAGATACGCAGTATTTT. Amino acids: CASSVRTGGADTQYF.

This clone was seen a single time. The chain combines TRBV28 with TRBJ1-3; D gene ambiguous. The CDR3 runs to 15 residues. The V gene's germline CDR1 is MDHEN and CDR2 SYDVKM. V was clipped by 2 bases and J by 0 bases, with 8 bases between them. This CDR3 is CASSLNPPSGNTIYF. The CDR3 DNA follows: TGTGCCAGCAGTTTAAACCCCCCCTCTGGAAACACCATATATTTT.

The gene calls are TRBV30 and TRBJ2-5, with D maybe TRBD1 (6 bases). CDR3 size: 12 residues. Looked up from germline, CDR1 is GTSNPN and CDR2 is SVGIG (reference sequence). V shed 5 bases and J shed 3 bases, with 10 bases lying between them. CDR3 nucleotides: TGTGCCTGGTCCACAGGGAAAGAGACCCAGTACTTC. Its protein product is CAWSTGKETQYF.

For the CDR3, the DNA is TGTGCCAGCACGACAGGACCAGATACGCAGTATTTT. It encodes CASTTGPDTQYF. The gene calls are TRBV18 and TRBJ2-3; D might be TRBD1 (6 bases). V lost 8 bases, J lost 4 bases, and 10 bases lay in between. The CDR3 spans 12 residues. Germline V gene lookup returns CDR1 KGHSH and CDR2 LQKENI.

This clone turned up a few times. The J gene is TRBJ1-4, the V gene TRBV7-9; no clear D. The germline V and J ends were trimmed by 6 bases and 6 bases, with 11 bases remaining between them. Germline assignment: CDR1 SEHNR and CDR2 FQNEAQ (reference sequence). The CDR3 has 13 residues. The CDR3 reads CASREYLDEKLFF. CDR3 nucleotides: TGTGCCAGCAGAGAGTACTTGGATGAAAAACTGTTTTTT.

This chain uses TRBV9 with TRBJ2-7; 10 bases agree with TRBD1. The J segment lost 1 base and the V segment lost 3 bases, leaving 10 bases of the junction unmatched. There are 17 residues in the CDR3. CDR1 and CDR2 from the germline V gene are SGDLS and YYNGEE. This chain's CDR3 is CASSAKLGTGESYEQYF. The CDR3 DNA follows: TGTGCCAGCAGCGCTAAATTAGGGACAGGGGAATCCTACGAGCAGTACTTC.

This chain connects TRBV29-1 to TRBJ1-5; TRBD1 matches at 10 bases. CDR3 size: 14 residues. CDR1 is SQVTM and CDR2 is ANQGSEA in the germline V gene. V dropped 4 bases and J dropped 3; count of bases not matched to a gene: 3. CDR3 sequence reads: CSVGGTGVNQPQHF. CDR3 coding DNA: TGCAGCGTTGGCGGGACAGGGGTCAATCAGCCCCAGCATTTT.

The chain combines TRBV15 with TRBJ1-5; D is undetermined. This CDR3 has 13 residues. The V end lost 9 bases, the J end lost 7 bases, and 16 bases lay between the germline ends. CDR1 LNHNV and CDR2 YYDKDF come from the germline V gene (reference sequence). CDR3 protein: CATGYRVGQPQHF. The DNA for the CDR3 is TGTGCCACGGGGTATCGGGTGGGACAGCCCCAGCATTTT.

This clone occurred a few times. The CDR3 spells CASSYWGQGRYEQYF. In DNA form, the CDR3 reads TGTGCCAGCAGTTACTGGGGACAGGGACGTTACGAGCAGTACTTC. The chain recombines TRBV6-6 with TRBJ2-7, with TRBD1 identical over 9 bases. Germline CDR1 reads MNHNY; CDR2 reads SVGAGI (reference sequence). J was trimmed by 4 bases and V by 1 base; bases with no gene match: 5. This CDR3 comprises 15 residues.

This clone was picked up a small number of times. The V call is TRBV18, the J call TRBJ2-5; tentative D call: TRBD1 (5 bases). Per the germline V gene, CDR1 is KGHSH and CDR2 is LQKENI. V gave up 3 bases and J gave up 1 base, with 6 bases separating them. CDR3 length equals 13 residues. CDR3 in amino acids: CASSPTAQETQYF. CDR3 coding DNA: TGTGCCAGCTCACCGACAGCCCAAGAGACCCAGTACTTC. The variable domain in full, completed from reference TRBV18 and TRBJ2-5, reads NAGVMQNPRHLVRRRGQEARLRCSPMKGHSHVYWYRQLPEEGLKFMVYLQKENIIDESGMPKERFSAEFPKEGPSILRIQQVVRGDSAAYFCASSPTAQETQYFGPGTRLLVL.

This chain joins TRBV27 and TRBJ1-5, with D unclear. Looked up from germline, CDR1 is MNHEY and CDR2 is SMNVEV (reference sequence). The CDR3 length is 14 residues. V lost 8 bases and J lost 3, with 14 bases in between. The CDR3 spells CASGRGSANQPQHF. CDR3 nucleotide sequence: TGTGCCAGCGGCCGGGGATCTGCCAATCAGCCCCAGCATTTT.

This clone was counted a few times. The V gene is TRBV28, the J gene TRBJ2-3; no clear D. With 5 bases removed from V and 0 bases from J, the gap between germline ends came to 9 bases. Germline CDR1 MDHEN, CDR2 SYDVKM. CDR3 length equals 14 residues. The DNA for the CDR3 is TGTGCCAGCAGTCGTCAGGCTAGCACAGATACGCAGTATTTT. Amino acid sequence: CASSRQASTDTQYF.

V is TRBV28 and J is TRBJ2-2; D gene uncertain. Trimming left V 2 bases short and J 6 bases short, with 10 bases between. CDR3 length: 14 residues. CDR1 MDHEN and CDR2 SYDVKM come from the germline V gene. For the CDR3, the DNA is TGTGCCAGCAGTTTAGTAGGCCCCGCCGGGGAGCTGTTTTTT. The encoded protein is CASSLVGPAGELFF.